One sample yielded the 11 T cell receptor beta chains listed below, sequenced in a study of beta chain features in type 1 diabetes. The whole isolated RNA underwent reverse transcription, so sequencing captured expressed TCRB transcripts. Generated by immunoSEQ multiplex PCR, the TCRdb table keeps only in-frame clones and is missing some. The sample records about half a million clones, more than 9.5% being singletons. Specimen: naive CD4+ T cells from blood. These receptors were obtained from a woman younger than 35 in good health.

V is TRBV7-9 and J is TRBJ2-7; no clear D. CDR3 size: 14 residues. V was trimmed by 5 bases and J by 1 base, leaving 12 bases between them. Germline V gives CDR1 SEHNR, CDR2 FQNEAQ (reference sequence). The chain's CDR3 is CASSRSHSSYEQYV. In DNA, the CDR3 is TGTGCCAGCAGCCGGAGTCACAGTTCCTACGAGCAGTACGTC.

This clone was counted a few times. The genes are TRBV5-1 and TRBJ2-7; a weak D match, TRBD1 (6 bases). The CDR3 length is 15 residues. The germline V gene encodes CDR1 SGHRS and CDR2 YFSETQ. Trimming removed 4 bases from V and 4 bases from J, with 18 bases in between. CDR3 amino acids: CASSPTGTAYYEQYF. The DNA for the CDR3 is TGCGCCAGCAGCCCTACAGGGACGGCTTATTACGAGCAGTACTTC.

This clone showed up just a few times. Other DNA sequences within the sample encode an identical CDR3. The genes are TRBV4-3 and TRBJ2-3; D is unclear. Germline CDR1 LGHNA, CDR2 YSLEER. Trimming took off 0 bases at V and 1 base at J, with 5 bases between the two ends. The CDR3 covers 14 residues. CDR3 residues: CASSQDVGTDTQYF. CDR3 in DNA: TGCGCCAGCAGCCAAGATGTGGGCACAGATACGCAGTATTTT.

This clone was recorded a few times. The chain recombines TRBV7-2 with TRBJ2-7; either TRBD1 or TRBD2 may fit D (5 bases each). The germline CDR1 and CDR2 sequences are SGHTA and FQGNSA. CDR3 length: 13 amino acids. V was trimmed by 5 bases and J by 3 bases, leaving 11 bases between them. CDR3 bases: TGTGCCAGCAGCCTCCGGGACGGCTACGAGCAGTACGTC. Its protein product is CASSLRDGYEQYV.

The chain uses TRBV7-3 and TRBJ2-1, with TRBD2 matching over 8 bases. The ends lost 2 bases at V and 2 bases at J; junction bases unmatched: 5. Germline CDR1 is SGHTA and CDR2 is FQGTGA. This CDR3 has 16 residues. This CDR3 reads CASSLFGRVAYNEQFF. In nucleotides, the CDR3 is TGTGCCAGCAGCTTATTCGGGAGGGTGGCCTACAATGAGCAGTTCTTC.

This clone was observed a few times. This chain connects TRBV5-6 to TRBJ2-3; 10 positions match TRBD1. CDR3 length: 14 residues. Germline lookup yields CDR1 SGHDT and CDR2 YYEEEE. With V trimmed by 5 bases and J by 4 bases, 4 bases remained unmatched. CDR3 protein: CASSRDRGADTQYF. The CDR3, as DNA: TGTGCCAGCAGTCGGGACAGGGGAGCAGATACGCAGTATTTT.

CDR3 residues: CASSLSGERYNEQFF. DNA of the CDR3: TGTGCCAGCAGCCTCTCAGGGGAGAGGTACAATGAGCAGTTCTTC. This chain uses TRBV7-2 with TRBJ2-1; perhaps TRBD1 as D (6 bases). V was pared by 5 bases and J by 4 bases, with 15 bases between. This CDR3 is built from 15 residues. CDR1 is SGHTA, CDR2 FQGNSA, per germline.

V is TRBV9 and J is TRBJ2-3; no clear D. The germline V gene encodes CDR1 SGDLS and CDR2 YYNGEE. Trimming took off 1 base at V and 4 bases at J, with 13 bases between the two ends. The CDR3 runs 15 residues. The CDR3 loop reads CASSVTPGWADTQYF. The CDR3 region has the DNA TGTGCCAGCAGCGTAACCCCCGGCTGGGCAGATACGCAGTATTTT. Together with reference TRBV9 and TRBJ2-3, the CDR3 gives the full variable domain: DSGVTQTPKHLITATGQRVTLRCSPRSGDLSVYWYQQSLDQGLQFLIQYYNGEERAKGNILERFSAQQFPDLHSELNLSSLELGDSALYFCASSVTPGWADTQYFGPGTRLTVL.

The chain uses TRBV7-2 and TRBJ1-2; 9 bases are shared with TRBD1. The length of the CDR3 is 14 residues. The V gene end was trimmed by 5 bases and the J gene end by 7 bases; junction bases not matched to a gene: 8. Germline V gene lookup returns CDR1 SGHTA and CDR2 FQGNSA. CDR3 protein: CASSPRTGVAGYTF. For the CDR3, the DNA is TGTGCCAGCAGCCCGAGGACAGGGGTTGCTGGCTACACCTTC.

This clone was found a few times. J is TRBJ2-3 and V is TRBV7-3, with D possibly being TRBD2 (5 bases). The CDR3 has 15 residues. Deletions cut 6 bases from V and 2 bases from J, with 15 bases between. Germline V gene lookup returns CDR1 SGHTA and CDR2 FQGTGA. The CDR3 sequence is CASSKTGGPTDTQYF. The CDR3, as DNA: TGTGCCAGCAGTAAAACCGGCGGGCCCACAGATACGCAGTATTTT.

This clone was seen a handful of times. The gene calls are TRBV14 and TRBJ1-1; possible D gene TRBD1, 5 bases. The CDR3 extends over 14 amino acids. Germline V gene data show CDR1 as SGHDN and CDR2 as FVKESK. V was clipped by 1 base and J by 10 bases, with 16 bases between them. For the CDR3, the DNA is TGTGCCAGCAGCCAAGGCGGGGCAGCGCACGGAGCTTTCTTT. Amino acid sequence: CASSQGGAAHGAFF.